This T cell receptor (beta chain) was obtained from a study of blood T cell repertoires in COVID-19. Overall study context: The origin of the acute and convalescent COVID-19 samples was the United States, Italy and Spain.

This clone was counted ten times or more. Patients at the Seattle site were enrolled during active infection and followed longitudinally. In the original analysis: Reference gene primer amplification yielded estimated nucleated cell counts. Repertoires were generated with immunoSEQ multiplex PCR, while TCRdb's copy carries only in-frame clones and drops some. V and J calls plus clone size are reproduced from that table; the DNA served to infer D and trimming. Among roughly 250,000 clones listed, 85% to 90% were seen once. CDR3 length: 15 residues. Trimming cost V 5 bases and J 7 bases; bases outside gene matches: 7. Germline CDR1 is SGHTA and CDR2 is FQGNSA.

The receptor comes from a woman in her 30s with COVID-19, enrolled during active disease. The material sequenced was peripheral blood. The rearrangement links TRBV7-2 to TRBJ2-2; 10 bases line up with TRBD2. CDR3 sequence: CASSQRGGRFGELFF. CDR3 nucleotides: TGTGCCAGCAGCCAGCGGGGGGGCCGTTTCGGGGAGCTGTTTTTT.